Shown below are 14 T cell receptor beta chains from a single sample sequenced in a study of PD-L1 blockade in urothelial cancer. Assay used: immunoSEQ multiplex PCR; TCRdb lists only in-frame clones, some missing. Of tens of thousands of clones listed, roughly nine tenths are singletons. Sample time point: pretreatment peripheral blood. This material consisted of PBMCs, taken around atezolizumab (anti-PD-L1) treatment. The receptors were sampled from a woman aged 60 to 75 with urothelial cancer.

This chain joins TRBV27 and TRBJ2-2, with TRBD2 matching over 15 bases. The CDR3 consists of 22 residues. Trimming took 10 bases from V and 4 from J; bases not matched to a gene: 25. Looked up from germline, CDR1 is MNHEY and CDR2 is SMNVEV (reference sequence). The CDR3 nucleotides read TGTGCCACCGCCCGGTCGCGGGAAATGGGGACTAGCGGGAGGTTGGCCACCGGGGAGCTGTTTTTT. This codes for CATARSREMGTSGRLATGELFF.

This clone was counted between two and nine times. The CDR3 DNA sequence: TGTGCCAGCAGCTCGGCCGGAGTAGGCTATGGCTACACCTTC. It specifies CASSSAGVGYGYTF. This rearrangement joins TRBV5-4 to TRBJ1-2; D not certain. V shed 3 bases and J shed 4 bases, with 13 bases lying between them. The germline V gene encodes CDR1 SGHNT and CDR2 YYREEE (reference sequence). This CDR3 comprises 14 residues.

In DNA, the CDR3 is TGCAGCGTTGACCTAAGGGGTCGGACTAGCGAACAAGAGACCCAGTACTTC. It yields the protein CSVDLRGRTSEQETQYF. The chain joins TRBV29-1 to TRBJ2-5; TRBD2 aligns across 9 bases. Germline lookup yields CDR1 SQVTM and CDR2 ANQGSEA. The junction had 13 bases not matched to a gene; V was cut back by 3 bases and J by 2 bases. The CDR3 is made up of 17 amino acids. Looking up the rest from reference TRBV29-1 and TRBJ2-5 gives the full variable domain: SAVISQKPSRDICQRGTSLTIQCQVDSQVTMMFWYRQQPGQSLTLIATANQGSEATYESGFVIDKFPISRPNLTFSTLTVSNMSPEDSSIYLCSVDLRGRTSEQETQYFGPGTRLLVL.

This chain joins TRBV9 and TRBJ2-1, with 7 bases aligning to TRBD1. CDR1 and CDR2 from the germline V gene are SGDLS and YYNGEE. J was trimmed by 1 base and V by 6 bases; bases with no gene match: 7. There are 15 residues in the CDR3. In DNA, the CDR3 is TGTGCCAGCACCACCCAGGGGGATTCCTACAATGAGCAGTTCTTC. Translated, it gives CASTTQGDSYNEQFF.

This chain joins TRBV7-9 and TRBJ1-1; possibly TRBD1 for D (6 bases). Trimming removed 1 base from V and 7 bases from J, with 13 bases in between. Germline CDR1 reads SEHNR; CDR2 reads FQNEAQ (reference sequence). There are 14 residues in the CDR3. The CDR3 bases are TGTGCCAGCAGCTTAGGGGCGGGGGCTCGTGAAGCTTTCTTT. Translation gives CASSLGAGAREAFF. The variable domain in full, with the rest retrieved from reference TRBV7-9 and TRBJ1-1, is DTGVSQNPRHKITKRGQNVTFRCDPISEHNRLYWYRQTLGQGPEFLTYFQNEAQLEKSRLLSDRFSAERPKGSFSTLEIQRTEQGDSAMYLCASSLGAGAREAFFGQGTRLTVV.

The chain links TRBV10-3 to TRBJ2-1; D call uncertain. Germline-derived CDR1 and CDR2 are ENHRY and SYGVKD. The CDR3 covers 13 residues. Trimming pared 3 bases from V and 6 bases from J, leaving 9 bases between. CDR3: CAISEFIGNEQFF. The CDR3 DNA reads TGTGCCATCAGTGAATTTATCGGCAATGAGCAGTTCTTC.

The chain is built from TRBV2 and TRBJ1-5, with D unresolved. Looked up from germline, CDR1 is SNHLY and CDR2 is FYNNEI. Between the trimmed V and J ends, which lost 4 bases and 4 bases, there was a span of 8 bases. This CDR3 region has 13 residues. The CDR3 reads CASSASGNQPQHF. The CDR3 DNA reads TGTGCCAGCAGTGCAAGCGGGAATCAGCCCCAGCATTTT.

J is TRBJ2-7 and V is TRBV19; the match to TRBD2 covers 7 bases. Germline CDR1 and CDR2: LNHDA and SQIVND (reference sequence). Germline trimming cut 1 base from V and 3 bases from J; bases unmatched to any gene: 0. The CDR3 covers 13 residues. The DNA for the CDR3 is TGTGCCAGTAGTATAGGCGGGAGCTACGAGCAGTACTTC. Protein product: CASSIGGSYEQYF. Combining the CDR3 with reference TRBV19 and TRBJ2-7 gives the whole variable domain DGGITQSPKYLFRKEGQNVTLSCEQNLNHDAMYWYRQDPGQGLRLIYYSQIVNDFQKGDIAEGYSVSREKKESFPLTVTSAQKNPTAFYLCASSIGGSYEQYFGPGTRLTVT.

The chain combines TRBV28 with TRBJ2-6; 10 positions agree with TRBD1. The CDR3 covers 17 residues. V lost 3 bases to trimming and J lost 3 bases; unmatched junction nucleotides: 5. Germline V gives CDR1 MDHEN, CDR2 SYDVKM. CDR3 coding DNA: TGTGCCAGCAGTTTGATGGGACAGGGGTTTGGGGCCAACGTCCTGACTTTC. It yields the protein CASSLMGQGFGANVLTF. Complete variable domain (other parts from reference TRBV28 and TRBJ2-6): DVKVTQSSRYLVKRTGEKVFLECVQDMDHENMFWYRQDPGLGLRLIYFSYDVKMKEKGDIPEGYSVSREKKERFSLILESASTNQTSMYLCASSLMGQGFGANVLTFGAGSRLTVL.

The genes are TRBV19 and TRBJ1-5, with D unclear. Germline lookup yields CDR1 LNHDA and CDR2 SQIVND (reference sequence). V lost 4 bases to trimming and J lost 0 bases, with 13 bases between them. The CDR3 loop spans 16 amino acids. The CDR3 DNA reads TGTGCCAGTAGTACACCTAATCCACGTAGCAATCAGCCCCAGCATTTT. Encoded protein: CASSTPNPRSNQPQHF.

The chain employs TRBV18 and TRBJ2-4, with TRBD1 identical over 7 bases. V lost 2 bases, J lost 2 bases, and 6 bases stayed unmatched. The CDR3 spans 16 residues. Per germline, CDR1 KGHSH and CDR2 LQKENI. CDR3 region: CASSPFPRGSKNIQYF. CDR3 DNA: TGTGCCAGCTCACCATTCCCCAGGGGGTCCAAAAACATTCAGTACTTC.

A single count supports this clone. The rearrangement uses TRBV7-2 and TRBJ2-7, with 9 nucleotides matching TRBD2. J was trimmed by 4 bases and V by 2 bases; bases with no gene match: 12. Germline values: CDR1 SGHTA, CDR2 FQGNSA. The CDR3 runs to 17 residues. Here the CDR3 reads CASSLFGGSGGLYEQYF. CDR3 DNA: TGTGCCAGCAGCTTATTTGGTGGAAGCGGGGGGCTTTACGAGCAGTACTTC.

V usage is TRBV7-3 and J usage is TRBJ2-1; TRBD2 matches 11 bases. The CDR3 totals 15 residues. V lost 1 base, J lost 6 bases, and 2 bases stayed unmatched. CDR1 and CDR2 (germline): SGHTA, FQGTGA. Here the CDR3 reads CASSLRLAGRNEQFF. The CDR3 DNA reads as TGTGCCAGCAGCTTAAGACTAGCGGGGCGCAATGAGCAGTTCTTC. Drawing the rest from reference TRBV7-3 and TRBJ2-1, the complete variable domain is GAGVSQTPSNKVTEKGKYVELRCDPISGHTALYWYRQSLGQGPEFLIYFQGTGAADDSGLPNDRFFAVRPEGSVSTLKIQRTERGDSAVYLCASSLRLAGRNEQFFGPGTRLTVL.

The rearrangement joins TRBV2 to TRBJ2-3, with 11 bases that match TRBD1. This CDR3 comprises 17 residues. Per the germline V gene, CDR1 is SNHLY and CDR2 is FYNNEI. V trimming: 7 bases; J trimming: 4 bases; junction bases outside the gene matches: 13. The CDR3 DNA is TGTGCCAGCACCTGGACAGGGGGCGACGTCGCCGCAGATACGCAGTATTTT. Amino acid sequence: CASTWTGGDVAADTQYF.